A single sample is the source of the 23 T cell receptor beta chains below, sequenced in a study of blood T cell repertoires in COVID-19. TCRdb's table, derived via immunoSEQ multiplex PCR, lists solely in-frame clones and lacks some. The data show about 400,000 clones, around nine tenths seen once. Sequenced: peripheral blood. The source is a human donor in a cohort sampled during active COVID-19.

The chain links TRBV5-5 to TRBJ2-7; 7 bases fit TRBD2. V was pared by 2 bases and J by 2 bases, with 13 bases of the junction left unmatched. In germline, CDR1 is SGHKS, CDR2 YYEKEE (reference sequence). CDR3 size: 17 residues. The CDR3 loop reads CASSFYGRDRQTYEQYF. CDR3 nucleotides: TGTGCCAGCAGCTTCTATGGGAGGGACCGTCAGACCTACGAGCAGTACTTC.

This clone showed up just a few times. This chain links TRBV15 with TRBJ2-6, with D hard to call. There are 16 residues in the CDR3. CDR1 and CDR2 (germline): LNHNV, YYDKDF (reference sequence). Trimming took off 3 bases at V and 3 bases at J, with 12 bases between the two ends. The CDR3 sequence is CATSSGPPDGANVLTF. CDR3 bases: TGTGCCACCAGCAGTGGGCCGCCGGATGGGGCCAACGTCCTGACTTTC.

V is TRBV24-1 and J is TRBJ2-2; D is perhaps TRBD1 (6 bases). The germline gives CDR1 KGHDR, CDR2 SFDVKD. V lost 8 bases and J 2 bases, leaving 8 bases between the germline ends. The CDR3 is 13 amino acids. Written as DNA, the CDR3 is TGTGCCACCACCAGGGGAAACACCGGGGAGCTGTTTTTT. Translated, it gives CATTRGNTGELFF.

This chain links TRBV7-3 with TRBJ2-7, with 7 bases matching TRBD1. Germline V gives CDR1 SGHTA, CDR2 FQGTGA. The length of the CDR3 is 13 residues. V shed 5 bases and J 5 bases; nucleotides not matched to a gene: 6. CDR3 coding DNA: TGTGCCAGCAGCCGAGGGGGCTTCGACGAGCAGTACTTC. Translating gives CASSRGGFDEQYF.

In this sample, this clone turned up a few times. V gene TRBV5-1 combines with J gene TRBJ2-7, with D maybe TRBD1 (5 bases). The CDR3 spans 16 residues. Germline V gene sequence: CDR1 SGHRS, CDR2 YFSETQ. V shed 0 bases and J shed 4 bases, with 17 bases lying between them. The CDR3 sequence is CASSLGVGDLLYEQYF. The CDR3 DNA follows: TGCGCCAGCAGCTTGGGAGTAGGGGATTTACTATACGAGCAGTACTTC.

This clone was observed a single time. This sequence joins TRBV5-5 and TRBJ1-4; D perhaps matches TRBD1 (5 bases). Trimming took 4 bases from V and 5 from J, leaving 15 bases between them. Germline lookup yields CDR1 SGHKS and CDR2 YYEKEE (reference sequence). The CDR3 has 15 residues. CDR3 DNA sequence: TGTGCCAGCAGCCCCGGCGGGGCTCAGAATGAAAAACTGTTTTTT. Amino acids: CASSPGGAQNEKLFF.

CDR3 amino acids: CASRETGQSGETQYF. The CDR3 DNA reads TGTGCCAGTAGAGAGACTGGACAGTCGGGAGAGACCCAGTACTTC. The chain is built from TRBV19 and TRBJ2-5, with a possible D match to TRBD1 (6 bases). This CDR3 is 15 amino acids long. CDR1 and CDR2 from the germline V gene are LNHDA and SQIVND (reference sequence). The V end was cut by 6 bases, the J end by 4 bases, with 18 bases between.

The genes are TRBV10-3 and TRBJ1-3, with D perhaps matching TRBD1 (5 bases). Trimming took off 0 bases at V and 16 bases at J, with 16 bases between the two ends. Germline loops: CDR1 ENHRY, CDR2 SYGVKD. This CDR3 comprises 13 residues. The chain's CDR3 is CAISESMEGFVYF. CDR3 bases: TGTGCCATCAGTGAGTCGATGGAGGGGTTTGTGTATTTT.

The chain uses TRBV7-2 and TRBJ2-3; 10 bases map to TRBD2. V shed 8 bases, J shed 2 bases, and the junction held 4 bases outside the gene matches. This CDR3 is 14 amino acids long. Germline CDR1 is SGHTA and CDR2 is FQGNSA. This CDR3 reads CASGTSGDTDTQYF. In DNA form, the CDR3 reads TGTGCCAGCGGAACTAGCGGGGACACAGATACGCAGTATTTT.

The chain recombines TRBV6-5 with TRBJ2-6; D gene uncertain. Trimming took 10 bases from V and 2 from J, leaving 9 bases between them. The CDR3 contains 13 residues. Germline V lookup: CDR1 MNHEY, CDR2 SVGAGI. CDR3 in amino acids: CATREPGANVLTF. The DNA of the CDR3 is TGTGCCACCCGCGAGCCTGGGGCCAACGTCCTGACTTTC.

This CDR3 is CASSSEGPEAFF. CDR3 in DNA: TGTGCCAGCAGCTCAGAGGGTCCTGAAGCTTTCTTT. The V and J genes are TRBV7-9 and TRBJ1-1; no clear D gene. The V gene's germline CDR1 is SEHNR and CDR2 FQNEAQ (reference sequence). Trimming took off 4 bases at V and 6 bases at J, with 9 bases between the two ends. This CDR3 has 12 residues.

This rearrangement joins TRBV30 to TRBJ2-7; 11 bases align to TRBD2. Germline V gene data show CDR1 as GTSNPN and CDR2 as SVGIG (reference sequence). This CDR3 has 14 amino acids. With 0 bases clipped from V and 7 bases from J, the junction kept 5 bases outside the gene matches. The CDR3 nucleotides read TGTGCCTGGAGTGTGACTAGCGGGGTAGGGGAGCAGTACTTC. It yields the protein CAWSVTSGVGEQYF.

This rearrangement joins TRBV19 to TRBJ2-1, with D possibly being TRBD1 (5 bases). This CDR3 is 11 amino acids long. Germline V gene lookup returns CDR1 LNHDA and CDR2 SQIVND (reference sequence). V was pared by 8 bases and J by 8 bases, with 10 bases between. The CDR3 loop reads CASRRGHEQFF. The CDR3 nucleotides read TGTGCCAGTCGTAGGGGCCATGAGCAGTTCTTC. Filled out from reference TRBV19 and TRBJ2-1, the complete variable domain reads DGGITQSPKYLFRKEGQNVTLSCEQNLNHDAMYWYRQDPGQGLRLIYYSQIVNDFQKGDIAEGYSVSREKKESFPLTVTSAQKNPTAFYLCASRRGHEQFFGPGTRLTVL.

CDR3 sequence reads: CASSVAKEEVGNQPQHF. The CDR3 DNA is TGTGCCAGCAGCGTAGCAAAGGAGGAAGTGGGCAATCAGCCCCAGCATTTT. The chain couples TRBV9 to TRBJ1-5; no reliable D call. The V and J ends lost 0 bases and 2 bases respectively, with 15 bases between them. In germline, CDR1 is SGDLS, CDR2 YYNGEE. This CDR3 contains 17 residues.

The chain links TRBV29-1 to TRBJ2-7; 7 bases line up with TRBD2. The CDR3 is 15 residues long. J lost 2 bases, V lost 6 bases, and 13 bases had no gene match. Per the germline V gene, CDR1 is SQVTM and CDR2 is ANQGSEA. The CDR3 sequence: CSVTLGAGAPYEQYF. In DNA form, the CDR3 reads TGCAGCGTGACCCTAGGGGCGGGAGCTCCCTACGAGCAGTACTTC.

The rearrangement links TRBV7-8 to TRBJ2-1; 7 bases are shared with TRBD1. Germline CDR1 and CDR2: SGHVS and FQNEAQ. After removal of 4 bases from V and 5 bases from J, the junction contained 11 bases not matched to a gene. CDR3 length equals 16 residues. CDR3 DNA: TGTGCCAGCAGCTCCTTACAGGGGTTGTTAGACAATGAGCAGTTCTTC. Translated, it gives CASSSLQGLLDNEQFF. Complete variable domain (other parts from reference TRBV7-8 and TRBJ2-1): GAGVSQSPRYKVAKRGQDVALRCDPISGHVSLFWYQQALGQGPEFLTYFQNEAQLDKSGLPSDRFFAERPEGSVSTLKIQRTQQEDSAVYLCASSSLQGLLDNEQFFGPGTRLTVL.

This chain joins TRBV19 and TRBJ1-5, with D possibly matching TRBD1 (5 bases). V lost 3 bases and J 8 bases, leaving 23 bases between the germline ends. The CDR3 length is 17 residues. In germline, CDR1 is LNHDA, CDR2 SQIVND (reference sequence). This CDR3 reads CASSIWAGGETREPQHF. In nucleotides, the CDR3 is TGTGCCAGTAGTATTTGGGCCGGGGGGGAGACTCGGGAGCCCCAGCATTTT. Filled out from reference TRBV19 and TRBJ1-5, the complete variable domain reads DGGITQSPKYLFRKEGQNVTLSCEQNLNHDAMYWYRQDPGQGLRLIYYSQIVNDFQKGDIAEGYSVSREKKESFPLTVTSAQKNPTAFYLCASSIWAGGETREPQHFGDGTRLSIL.

The CDR3 region is CAIKGEVQETQYF. The CDR3 DNA follows: TGTGCCATCAAAGGAGAAGTCCAAGAGACCCAGTACTTC. The gene calls are TRBV10-3 and TRBJ2-5; D gene uncertain. CDR3 length equals 13 residues. Germline values: CDR1 ENHRY, CDR2 SYGVKD. The V and J ends lost 7 bases and 1 base respectively, with 10 bases between them.

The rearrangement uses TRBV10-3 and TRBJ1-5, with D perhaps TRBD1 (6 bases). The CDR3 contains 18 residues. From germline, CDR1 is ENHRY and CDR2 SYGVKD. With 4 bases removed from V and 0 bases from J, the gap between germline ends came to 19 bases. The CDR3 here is CAISATGFGVNSNQPQHF. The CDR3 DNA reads TGTGCCATCAGTGCTACAGGGTTTGGGGTTAATAGCAATCAGCCCCAGCATTTT.

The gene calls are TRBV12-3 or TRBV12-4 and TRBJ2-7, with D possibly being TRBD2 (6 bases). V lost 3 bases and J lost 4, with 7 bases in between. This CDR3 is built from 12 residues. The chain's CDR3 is CASSFAGYEQYF. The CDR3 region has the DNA TGTGCCAGCAGTTTTGCGGGGTACGAGCAGTACTTC.

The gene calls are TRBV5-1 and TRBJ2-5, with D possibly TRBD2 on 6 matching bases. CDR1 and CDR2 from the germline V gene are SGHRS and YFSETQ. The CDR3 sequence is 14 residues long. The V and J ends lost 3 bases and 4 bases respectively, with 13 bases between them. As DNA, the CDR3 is TGCGCCAGCAGCTCGGCCCGAGCGGGAGAGACCCAGTACTTC. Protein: CASSSARAGETQYF.

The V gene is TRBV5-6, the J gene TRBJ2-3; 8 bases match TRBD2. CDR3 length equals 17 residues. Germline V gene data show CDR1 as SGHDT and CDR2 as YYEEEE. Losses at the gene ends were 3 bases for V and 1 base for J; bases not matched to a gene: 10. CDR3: CASSSRTSWGGTDTQYF. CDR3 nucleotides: TGTGCCAGCAGCTCACGGACTAGCTGGGGGGGCACAGATACGCAGTATTTT. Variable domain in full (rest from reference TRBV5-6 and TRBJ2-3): DAGVTQSPTHLIKTRGQQVTLRCSPKSGHDTVSWYQQALGQGPQFIFQYYEEEERQRGNFPDRFSGHQFPNYSSELNVNALLLGDSALYLCASSSRTSWGGTDTQYFGPGTRLTVL.

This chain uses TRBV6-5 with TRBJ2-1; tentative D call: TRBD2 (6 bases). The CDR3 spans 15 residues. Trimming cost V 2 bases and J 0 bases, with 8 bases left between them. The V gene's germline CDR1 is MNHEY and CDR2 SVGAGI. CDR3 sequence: CASSYASASYNEQFF. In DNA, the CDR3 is TGTGCCAGCAGTTACGCTAGCGCCTCCTACAATGAGCAGTTCTTC.